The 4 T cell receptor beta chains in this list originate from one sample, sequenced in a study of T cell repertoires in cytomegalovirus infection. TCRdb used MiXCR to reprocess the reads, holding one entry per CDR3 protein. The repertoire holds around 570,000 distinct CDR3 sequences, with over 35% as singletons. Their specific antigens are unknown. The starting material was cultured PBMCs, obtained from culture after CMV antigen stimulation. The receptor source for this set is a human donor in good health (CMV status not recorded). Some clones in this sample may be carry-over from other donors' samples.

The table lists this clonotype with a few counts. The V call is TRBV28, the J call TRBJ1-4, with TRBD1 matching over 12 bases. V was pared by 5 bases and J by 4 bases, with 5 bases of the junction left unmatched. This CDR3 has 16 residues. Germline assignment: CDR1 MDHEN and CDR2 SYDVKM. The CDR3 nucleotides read TGTGCCAGCAGTGACGGGACAGGGGGCTATAATGAAAAACTGTTTTTT. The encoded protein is CASSDGTGGYNEKLFF. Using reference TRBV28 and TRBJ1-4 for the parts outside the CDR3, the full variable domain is DVKVTQSSRYLVKRTGEKVFLECVQDMDHENMFWYRQDPGLGLRLIYFSYDVKMKEKGDIPEGYSVSREKKERFSLILESASTNQTSMYLCASSDGTGGYNEKLFFGSGTQLSVL.

CDR3 nucleotides: TGTGCCAGCAGCTTGTTGGGTTCGGGAGGAGCATACGAGCAGTACTTC. Its translation: CASSLLGSGGAYEQYF. This chain links TRBV7-2 with TRBJ2-7, with 7 bases fitting TRBD2. With 3 bases clipped from V and 4 bases from J, the junction kept 12 bases outside the gene matches. CDR3 length: 16 residues. Looked up from germline, CDR1 is SGHTA and CDR2 is FQGNSA. The full variable domain, completed using reference TRBV7-2 and TRBJ2-7, is GAGVSQSPSNKVTEKGKDVELRCDPISGHTALYWYRQSLGQGLEFLIYFQGNSAPDKSGLPSDRFSAERTGGSVSTLTIQRTQQEDSAVYLCASSLLGSGGAYEQYFGPGTRLTVT.

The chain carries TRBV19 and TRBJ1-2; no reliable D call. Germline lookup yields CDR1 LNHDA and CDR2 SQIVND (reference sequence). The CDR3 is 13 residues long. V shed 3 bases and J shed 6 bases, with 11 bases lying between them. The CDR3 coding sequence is TGTGCCAGTAGTATGCGGGAGTCTCATGGCTACACCTTC. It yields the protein CASSMRESHGYTF.

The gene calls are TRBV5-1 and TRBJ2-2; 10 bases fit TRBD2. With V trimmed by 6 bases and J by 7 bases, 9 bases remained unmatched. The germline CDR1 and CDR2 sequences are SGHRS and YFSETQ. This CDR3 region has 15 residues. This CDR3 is CASTRSGGRGGELFF. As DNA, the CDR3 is TGCGCCAGCACCCGTAGCGGGGGGCGTGGCGGGGAGCTGTTTTTT. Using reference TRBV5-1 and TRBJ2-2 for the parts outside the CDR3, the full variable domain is KAGVTQTPRYLIKTRGQQVTLSCSPISGHRSVSWYQQTPGQGLQFLFEYFSETQRNKGNFPGRFSGRQFSNSRSEMNVSTLELGDSALYLCASTRSGGRGGELFFGEGSRLTVL.